One sample yielded the 14 T cell receptor beta chains listed below, sequenced in a study of human T cells and chemical hapten exposure. As for time point: patch test 1, 2 weeks after DPC sensitization. Treatment given: therapeutic diphenylcyclopropenone sensitization with weekly scalp DPC. From whole blood left unfractionated, total RNA was extracted. TCRdb used MiXCR to reprocess the RACE reads, holding one entry per CDR3 protein. Of over 50,000 distinct CDR3 sequences detected, 11% appear once; the ten largest clones hold around 2%. Sequenced here: whole blood, sampled in connection with sensitization to the hapten diphenylcyclopropenone (DPC). The source of these receptors is a woman aged 40-49 years with alopecia areata. Some clones in this sample may be carry-over from other donors' samples.

Ten or more counts support this clonotype. This chain joins TRBV21-1 and TRBJ2-1; the DNA was not used to check the table's D call, TRBD2. TRBV21-1 is a pseudogene. The length of the CDR3 is 15 residues. The CDR3 is CASSRTSGSYNEQFF. The CDR3 nucleotides are TGTGCCAGCAGCAGAACTAGCGGCTCCTACAATGAGCAGTTCTTC.

In its sample, this clonotype was seen a few times. This chain links TRBV14 with TRBJ1-3, with a tentative D call TRBD1 (5 bases). This CDR3 is 16 amino acids long. Trimming took off 0 bases at V and 2 bases at J, with 11 bases between the two ends. The germline gives CDR1 SGHDN, CDR2 FVKESK. CDR3 sequence: CASSQDIREPGNTIYF. DNA for the CDR3: TGTGCCAGCAGCCAAGATATCAGGGAGCCTGGAAACACCATATATTTT.

This clonotype was observed at least ten times. This chain links TRBV7-9 with TRBJ2-1; the match to TRBD2 covers 13 bases. The germline gives CDR1 SEHNR, CDR2 FQNEAQ (reference sequence). The CDR3 extends over 15 amino acids. Trimming at V came to 5 bases and at J to 8 bases, leaving 6 bases not matched to a gene. CDR3 region: CASSGRTSGSYEQFF. The CDR3 DNA reads as TGTGCCAGCAGCGGACGGACTAGCGGGAGTTATGAGCAGTTCTTC.

The chain joins TRBV20-1 to TRBJ1-1; the D gene is possibly TRBD1 (6 bases). V shed 0 bases and J shed 8 bases, with 13 bases lying between them. The CDR3 runs to 13 residues. CDR1 DFQATT and CDR2 SNEGSKA come from the germline V gene (reference sequence). The CDR3 is CSARDLSGHEAFF. The CDR3 DNA reads as TGCAGTGCTAGAGATCTGTCGGGACACGAAGCTTTCTTT.

This clonotype was seen a handful of times. The V and J genes are TRBV5-6 and TRBJ2-1, with 9 bases fitting TRBD2. Germline CDR1 reads SGHDT; CDR2 reads YYEEEE. CDR3 length: 17 amino acids. With 4 bases clipped from V and 0 bases from J, the junction kept 8 bases outside the gene matches. The CDR3 region is CASSRRTSESSYNEQFF. In DNA, the CDR3 is TGTGCCAGCAGCCGACGGACTAGCGAAAGCTCCTACAATGAGCAGTTCTTC.

At least ten counts were recorded for this clonotype. The rearrangement joins TRBV7-8 to TRBJ2-6; D remains ambiguous. Germline lookup yields CDR1 SGHVS and CDR2 FQNEAQ. This CDR3 contains 15 residues. Trimming removed 1 base at V and 0 bases at J, with 4 bases between. The DNA for the CDR3 is TGTGCCAGCAGCTTAGTTAGCTCTGGGGCCAACGTCCTGACTTTC. It specifies CASSLVSSGANVLTF. The full variable domain, its missing parts supplied by reference TRBV7-8 and TRBJ2-6, is GAGVSQSPRYKVAKRGQDVALRCDPISGHVSLFWYQQALGQGPEFLTYFQNEAQLDKSGLPSDRFFAERPEGSVSTLKIQRTQQEDSAVYLCASSLVSSGANVLTFGAGSRLTVL.

This clonotype was observed at least ten times. The CDR3 DNA sequence: TGTGCCAGCAGCTTATCTGGGGAAGGCAATCAGCCCCAGCATTTT. Translating it yields CASSLSGEGNQPQHF. The V and J genes are TRBV7-3 and TRBJ1-5; no clear D. The V end lost 2 bases, the J end lost 2 bases, and 10 bases lay between the germline ends. CDR1 and CDR2 from the germline V gene are SGHTA and FQGTGA. CDR3 size: 15 residues. Supplemented by reference TRBV7-3 and TRBJ1-5, the full variable domain reads GAGVSQTPSNKVTEKGKYVELRCDPISGHTALYWYRQSLGQGPEFLIYFQGTGAADDSGLPNDRFFAVRPEGSVSTLKIQRTERGDSAVYLCASSLSGEGNQPQHFGDGTRLSIL.

The chain couples TRBV5-4 to TRBJ2-3; D is ambiguous. The CDR3 runs to 19 residues. V gave up 6 bases and J gave up 1 base, with 27 bases separating them. The V gene's germline CDR1 is SGHNT and CDR2 YYREEE (reference sequence). CDR3 bases: TGTGCCAGCACCGTGATCCCGGCCGATCACACGCTCGGCACAGATACGCAGTATTTT. It specifies CASTVIPADHTLGTDTQYF.

This clonotype occurred a few times. The rearrangement uses TRBV13 and TRBJ1-6; no definite D call. CDR1 and CDR2 (germline): PRHDT, FYEKMQ (reference sequence). The V end was cut by 5 bases, the J end by 5 bases, with 4 bases between. This CDR3 comprises 12 residues. CDR3 in DNA: TGTGCCAGCAGCGGCGATAATTCACCCCTCCACTTT. The encoded protein is CASSGDNSPLHF.

In its sample, this clonotype was seen many times. The chain is built from TRBV20-1 and TRBJ2-1; the match to TRBD2 covers 9 bases. Germline-derived CDR1 and CDR2 are DFQATT and SNEGSKA (reference sequence). The CDR3 covers 15 residues. After removal of 3 bases from V and 7 bases from J, the junction contained 10 bases not matched to a gene. CDR3 sequence (DNA): TGCAGTGCTAGCATCGGCGGGAGGGCCACAAATGAGCAGTTCTTC. It specifies CSASIGGRATNEQFF.

This clonotype showed up just a few times. V gene TRBV12-3 or TRBV12-4 combines with J gene TRBJ1-2; the D is unclear. Deletions cut 2 bases from V and 2 bases from J, with 3 bases between. This CDR3 is built from 12 residues. The CDR3 sequence is CASSLQNYGYTF. CDR3 DNA: TGTGCCAGCAGTTTACAGAACTATGGCTACACCTTC.

V usage is TRBV28 and J usage is TRBJ1-5; no reliable D call. The germline gives CDR1 MDHEN, CDR2 SYDVKM. V dropped 9 bases and J dropped 7 bases, with 13 bases sitting between them. This CDR3 is 12 amino acids long. The CDR3 nucleotides are TGTGCCAGTTCACCGGGAGGACAGCCCCAGCATTTT. Translating it yields CASSPGGQPQHF.

This clonotype has ten or more counts. This sequence joins TRBV7-2 and TRBJ1-3; no clear D. Germline CDR1 SGHTA, CDR2 FQGNSA. The CDR3 spans 15 residues. The V and J ends lost 1 base and 0 bases respectively, with 7 bases between them. For the CDR3, the DNA is TGTGCCAGCAGCTTAGGCGGTCTCTCTGGAAACACCATATATTTT. Encoded protein: CASSLGGLSGNTIYF.

This chain links TRBV7-8 with TRBJ1-1, with 9 positions matching TRBD1. The germline V gene encodes CDR1 SGHVS and CDR2 FQNEAQ. The CDR3 sequence is 15 residues long. V lost 4 bases and J lost 5; bases outside the gene matches: 8. CDR3 nucleotide sequence: TGTGCCAGCAGCTCCGCGACAGGGGGATGGACTGAAGCTTTCTTT. It yields the protein CASSSATGGWTEAFF.